A selection of T cell receptor beta chains follows, all from one sample in a study of blood T cells in healthy people across ages. TCRdb independently ran MiXCR on the 5' RACE reads; one entry per CDR3 protein. Of 800,000 to 950,000 distinct CDR3 sequences in the sample, about 48% were seen once. The sequencing sample was made of blood. The receptors shown here come from a man younger than 40 in good health. CDR3s leave out the opening cysteine and the closing phenylalanine or tryptophan. A D gene is named only where the DNA matches it firmly.

V: TRBV7-9; D: NA; CDR3: ASSSDSYGYT
V: TRBV6-1; D: TRBD2; CDR3: ASSDEREGRRNIQY
V: TRBV4-1; D: NA; CDR3: ASSQGNGVNYGYT
V: TRBV12-3/TRBV12-4; D: TRBD2; CDR3: ASSSQGPGGVYNEQY
V: TRBV20-1; D: NA; CDR3: SAPDRGNEQF
V: TRBV5-6; D: TRBD1; CDR3: ASSGPRQGETQY
V: TRBV4-3; D: TRBD1; CDR3: ASSQTGQGNSPLH
V: TRBV6-2/TRBV6-3; D: NA; CDR3: ASAPGEYNEQF
V: TRBV20-1; D: NA; CDR3: SAHRTPTDTQY
V: TRBV29-1; D: NA; CDR3: SAQSGAKNIQY
V: TRBV4-2; D: TRBD2; CDR3: ASSLSPPTSGGAGGELF
V: TRBV5-1; D: NA; CDR3: ASSGDIPTYEQY
V: TRBV2; D: NA; CDR3: ASSGQGHNYGYT
V: TRBV28; D: NA; CDR3: ASREPGQGPLWGGEQY
V: TRBV7-3; D: NA; CDR3: ASSLRRTGTQY
V: TRBV2; D: NA; CDR3: ASRKGGGGYT
V: TRBV10-3; D: NA; CDR3: AITKQGRGEQF
V: TRBV5-6; D: TRBD1; CDR3: ASSLDRGTYEQC
V: TRBV7-2; D: NA; CDR3: ASSLDQGFSGYT
V: TRBV30; D: NA; CDR3: AWSVRSGDTQY
V: TRBV20-1; D: NA; CDR3: SAPFPRGVDYGYT
V: TRBV10-3; D: TRBD1; CDR3: AINPGTGGYEQY
V: TRBV5-1; D: TRBD2; CDR3: ASSSPLERGSTDTQY
V: TRBV4-1; D: NA; CDR3: ASSSIAGTAQH
V: TRBV6-2/TRBV6-3; D: TRBD1; CDR3: ASTGTGSRKLF
V: TRBV4-3; D: NA; CDR3: ASSQERSAGELF
V: TRBV25-1; D: NA; CDR3: ASSEAGSSYNSPLH
V: TRBV9; D: TRBD1; CDR3: ASSPDLDREDYGYT
V: TRBV4-2; D: TRBD2; CDR3: ASSQVASGDSYEQY
V: TRBV10-3; D: NA; CDR3: AISKAGSDNSPLH
V: TRBV10-3; D: TRBD1; CDR3: AISERQGNEQF
V: TRBV28; D: TRBD1; CDR3: ASSLSFTGEEDGGYT
V: TRBV29-1; D: NA; CDR3: SVAGRLNVTQY
V: TRBV11-3; D: NA; CDR3: ASSLSRQNRVDIQY
V: TRBV7-2; D: NA; CDR3: ASSVGTRYEQY
V: TRBV11-2; D: NA; CDR3: ASSLRGWSDGYT
V: TRBV4-2; D: TRBD1; CDR3: ASSQAGGQIEKLF
V: TRBV20-1; D: NA; CDR3: SARRLVGRVSPSSYNEQF
V: TRBV4-1; D: TRBD1; CDR3: ASSPATGTYEQY
V: TRBV6-5; D: TRBD2; CDR3: ASSMGLVDEQF